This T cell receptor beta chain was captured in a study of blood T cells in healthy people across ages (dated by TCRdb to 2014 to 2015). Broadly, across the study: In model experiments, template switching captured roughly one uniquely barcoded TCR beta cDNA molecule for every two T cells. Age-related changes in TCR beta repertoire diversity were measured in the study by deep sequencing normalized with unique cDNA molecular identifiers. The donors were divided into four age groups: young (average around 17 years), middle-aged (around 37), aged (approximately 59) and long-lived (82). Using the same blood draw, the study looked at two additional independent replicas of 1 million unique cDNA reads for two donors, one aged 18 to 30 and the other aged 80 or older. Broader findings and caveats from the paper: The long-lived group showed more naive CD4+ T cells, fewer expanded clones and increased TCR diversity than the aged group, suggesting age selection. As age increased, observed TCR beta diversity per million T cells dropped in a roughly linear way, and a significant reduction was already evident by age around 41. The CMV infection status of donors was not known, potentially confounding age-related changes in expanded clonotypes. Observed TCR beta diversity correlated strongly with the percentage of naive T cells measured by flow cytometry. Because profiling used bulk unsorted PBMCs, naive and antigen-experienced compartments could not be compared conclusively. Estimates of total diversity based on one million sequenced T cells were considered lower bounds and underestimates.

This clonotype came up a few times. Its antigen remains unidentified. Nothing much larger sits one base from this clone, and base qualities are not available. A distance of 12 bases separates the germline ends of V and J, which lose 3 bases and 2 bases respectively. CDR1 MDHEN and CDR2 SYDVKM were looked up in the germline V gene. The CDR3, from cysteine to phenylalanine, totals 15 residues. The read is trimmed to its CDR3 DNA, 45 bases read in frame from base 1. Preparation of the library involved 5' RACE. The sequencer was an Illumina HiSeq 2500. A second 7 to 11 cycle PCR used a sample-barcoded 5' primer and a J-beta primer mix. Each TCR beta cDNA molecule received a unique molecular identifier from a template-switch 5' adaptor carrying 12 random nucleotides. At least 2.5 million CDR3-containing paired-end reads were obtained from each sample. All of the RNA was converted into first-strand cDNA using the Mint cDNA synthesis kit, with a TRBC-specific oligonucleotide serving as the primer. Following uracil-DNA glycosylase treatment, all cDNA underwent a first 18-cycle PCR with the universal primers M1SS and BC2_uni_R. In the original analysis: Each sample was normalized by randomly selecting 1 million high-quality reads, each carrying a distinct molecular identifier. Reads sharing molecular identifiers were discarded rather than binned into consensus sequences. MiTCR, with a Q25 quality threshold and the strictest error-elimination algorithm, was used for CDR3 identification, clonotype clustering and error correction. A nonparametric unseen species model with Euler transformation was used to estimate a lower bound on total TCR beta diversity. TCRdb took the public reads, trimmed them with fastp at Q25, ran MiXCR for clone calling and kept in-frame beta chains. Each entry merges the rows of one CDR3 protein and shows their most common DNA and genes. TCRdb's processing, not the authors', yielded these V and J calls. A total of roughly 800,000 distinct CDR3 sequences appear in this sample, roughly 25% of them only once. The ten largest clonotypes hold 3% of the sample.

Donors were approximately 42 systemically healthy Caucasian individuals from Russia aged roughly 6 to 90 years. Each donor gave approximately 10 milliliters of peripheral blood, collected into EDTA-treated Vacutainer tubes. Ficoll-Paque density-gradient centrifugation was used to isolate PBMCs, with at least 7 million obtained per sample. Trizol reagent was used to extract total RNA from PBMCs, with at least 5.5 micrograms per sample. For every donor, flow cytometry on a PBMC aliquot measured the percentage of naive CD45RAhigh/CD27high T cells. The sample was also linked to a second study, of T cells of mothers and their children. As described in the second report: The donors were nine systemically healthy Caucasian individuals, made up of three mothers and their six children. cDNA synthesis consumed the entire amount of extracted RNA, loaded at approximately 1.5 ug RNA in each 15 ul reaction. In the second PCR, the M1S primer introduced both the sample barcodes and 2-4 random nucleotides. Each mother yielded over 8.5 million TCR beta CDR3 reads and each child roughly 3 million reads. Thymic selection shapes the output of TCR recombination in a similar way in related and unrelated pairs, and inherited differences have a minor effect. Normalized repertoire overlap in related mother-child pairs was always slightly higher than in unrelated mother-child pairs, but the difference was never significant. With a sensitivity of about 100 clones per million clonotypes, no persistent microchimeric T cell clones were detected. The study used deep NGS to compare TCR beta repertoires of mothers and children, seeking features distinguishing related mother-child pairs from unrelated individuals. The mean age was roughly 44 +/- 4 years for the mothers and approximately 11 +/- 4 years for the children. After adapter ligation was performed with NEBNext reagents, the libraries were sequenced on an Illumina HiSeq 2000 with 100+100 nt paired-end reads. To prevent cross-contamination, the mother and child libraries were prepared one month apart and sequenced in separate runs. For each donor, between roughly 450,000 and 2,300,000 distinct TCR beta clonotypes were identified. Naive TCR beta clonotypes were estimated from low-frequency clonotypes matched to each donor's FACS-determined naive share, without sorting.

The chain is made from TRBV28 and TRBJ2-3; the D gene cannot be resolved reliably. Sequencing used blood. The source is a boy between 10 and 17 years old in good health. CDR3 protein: CASSFASPPTDTQYF. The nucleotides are TGTGCCAGCAGTTTCGCCAGCCCTCCCACAGATACGCAGTATTTT.